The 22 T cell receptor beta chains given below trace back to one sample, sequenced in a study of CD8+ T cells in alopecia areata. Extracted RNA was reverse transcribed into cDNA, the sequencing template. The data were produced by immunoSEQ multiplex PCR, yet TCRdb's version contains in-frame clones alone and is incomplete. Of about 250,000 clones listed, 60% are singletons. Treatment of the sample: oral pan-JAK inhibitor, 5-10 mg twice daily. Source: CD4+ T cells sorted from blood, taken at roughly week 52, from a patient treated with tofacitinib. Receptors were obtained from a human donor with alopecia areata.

The CDR3 DNA reads TGTGCCAGCAGTGAATCGGGGGTTCTTTCCTACGAGCAGTACTTC. Translated, it gives CASSESGVLSYEQYF. The rearrangement uses TRBV25-1 and TRBJ2-7; D is possibly TRBD2 (6 bases). The CDR3 extends over 15 amino acids. V was pared by 1 base and J by 1 base, with 11 bases between. Looked up from germline, CDR1 is MGHDK and CDR2 is SYGVNS.

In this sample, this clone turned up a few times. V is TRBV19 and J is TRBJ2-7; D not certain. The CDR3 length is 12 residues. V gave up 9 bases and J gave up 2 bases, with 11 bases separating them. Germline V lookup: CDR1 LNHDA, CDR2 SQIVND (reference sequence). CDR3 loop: CARSRLTYEQYF. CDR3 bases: TGTGCCAGAAGCCGTCTTACCTACGAGCAGTACTTC. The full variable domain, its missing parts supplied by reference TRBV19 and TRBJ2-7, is DGGITQSPKYLFRKEGQNVTLSCEQNLNHDAMYWYRQDPGQGLRLIYYSQIVNDFQKGDIAEGYSVSREKKESFPLTVTSAQKNPTAFYLCARSRLTYEQYFGPGTRLTVT.

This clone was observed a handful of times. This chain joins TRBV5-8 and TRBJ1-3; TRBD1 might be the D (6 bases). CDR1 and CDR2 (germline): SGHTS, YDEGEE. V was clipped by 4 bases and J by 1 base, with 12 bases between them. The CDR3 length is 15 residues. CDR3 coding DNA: TGTGCCAGCAGCCTCGGGACAACTTCTGGAAACACCATATATTTT. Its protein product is CASSLGTTSGNTIYF.

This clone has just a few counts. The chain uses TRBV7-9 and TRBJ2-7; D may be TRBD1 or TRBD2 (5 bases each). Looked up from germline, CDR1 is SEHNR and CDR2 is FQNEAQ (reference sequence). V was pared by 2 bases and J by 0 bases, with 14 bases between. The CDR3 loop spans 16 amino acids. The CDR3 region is CASSLPSGTLSYEQYF. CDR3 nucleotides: TGTGCCAGCAGCTTACCGTCCGGGACCCTCTCCTACGAGCAGTACTTC. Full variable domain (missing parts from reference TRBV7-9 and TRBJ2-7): DTGVSQNPRHKITKRGQNVTFRCDPISEHNRLYWYRQTLGQGPEFLTYFQNEAQLEKSRLLSDRFSAERPKGSFSTLEIQRTEQGDSAMYLCASSLPSGTLSYEQYFGPGTRLTVT.

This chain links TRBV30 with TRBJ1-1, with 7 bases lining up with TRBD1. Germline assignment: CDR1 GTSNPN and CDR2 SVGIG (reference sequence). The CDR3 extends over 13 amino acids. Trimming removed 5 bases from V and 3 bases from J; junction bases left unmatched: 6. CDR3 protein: CAWGGQLYTEAFF. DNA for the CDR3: TGTGCCTGGGGGGGACAGTTATACACTGAAGCTTTCTTT. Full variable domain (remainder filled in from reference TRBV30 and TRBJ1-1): SQTIHQWPATLVQPVGSPLSLECTVEGTSNPNLYWYRQAAGRGLQLLFYSVGIGQISSEVPQNLSASRPQDRQFILSSKKLLLSDSGFYLCAWGGQLYTEAFFGQGTRLTVV.

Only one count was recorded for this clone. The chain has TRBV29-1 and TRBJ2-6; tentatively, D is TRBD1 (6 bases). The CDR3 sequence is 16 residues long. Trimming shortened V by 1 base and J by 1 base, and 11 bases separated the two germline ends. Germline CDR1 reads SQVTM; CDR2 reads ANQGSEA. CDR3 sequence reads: CSVEGAGDSGANVLTF. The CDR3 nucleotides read TGCAGCGTTGAAGGGGCAGGGGATTCTGGGGCCAACGTCCTGACTTTC.

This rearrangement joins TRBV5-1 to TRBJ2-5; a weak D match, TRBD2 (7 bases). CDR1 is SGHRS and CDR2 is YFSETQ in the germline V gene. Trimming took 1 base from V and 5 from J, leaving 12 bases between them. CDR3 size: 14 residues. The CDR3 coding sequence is TGCGCCAGCAGCTTGCCGGGGGGCCATGAGACCCAGTACTTC. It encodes CASSLPGGHETQYF.

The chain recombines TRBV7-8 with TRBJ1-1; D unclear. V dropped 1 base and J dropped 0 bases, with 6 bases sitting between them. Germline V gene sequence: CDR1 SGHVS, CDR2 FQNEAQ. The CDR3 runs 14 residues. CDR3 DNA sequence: TGTGCCAGCAGCTTAGTAGCGGTGAACACTGAAGCTTTCTTT. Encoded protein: CASSLVAVNTEAFF.

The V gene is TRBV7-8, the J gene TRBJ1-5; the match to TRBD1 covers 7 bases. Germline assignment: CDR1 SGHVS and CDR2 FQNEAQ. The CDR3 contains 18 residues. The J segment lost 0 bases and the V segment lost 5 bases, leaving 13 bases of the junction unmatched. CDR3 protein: CASSRGQDLRTSNQPQHF. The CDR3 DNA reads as TGTGCCAGCAGCCGAGGACAGGACTTACGAACTAGCAATCAGCCCCAGCATTTT.

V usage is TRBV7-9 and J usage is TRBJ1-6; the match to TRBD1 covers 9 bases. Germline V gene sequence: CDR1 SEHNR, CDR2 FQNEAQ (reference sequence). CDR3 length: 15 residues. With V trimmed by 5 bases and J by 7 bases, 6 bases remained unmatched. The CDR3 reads CASSPPGQGNSPLHF. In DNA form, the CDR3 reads TGTGCCAGCAGCCCTCCGGGACAGGGAAATTCACCCCTCCACTTT.

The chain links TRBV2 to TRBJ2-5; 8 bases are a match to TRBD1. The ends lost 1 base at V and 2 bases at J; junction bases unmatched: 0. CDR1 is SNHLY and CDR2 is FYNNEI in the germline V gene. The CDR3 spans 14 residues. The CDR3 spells CASSEDRGQETQYF. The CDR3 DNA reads TGTGCCAGCAGTGAAGACAGGGGGCAAGAGACCCAGTACTTC.

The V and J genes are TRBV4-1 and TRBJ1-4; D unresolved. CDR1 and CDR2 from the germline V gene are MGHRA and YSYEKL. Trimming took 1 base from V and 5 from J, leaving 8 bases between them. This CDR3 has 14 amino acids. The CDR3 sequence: CASSQGDPNEKLFF. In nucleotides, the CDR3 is TGCGCCAGCAGCCAAGGTGACCCAAATGAAAAACTGTTTTTT.

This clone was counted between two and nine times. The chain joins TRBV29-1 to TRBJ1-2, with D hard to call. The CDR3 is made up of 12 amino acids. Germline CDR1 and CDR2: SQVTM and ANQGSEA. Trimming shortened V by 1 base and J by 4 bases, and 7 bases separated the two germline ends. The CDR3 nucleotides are TGCAGCGTTGAAGGGCTGAGCTATGGCTACACCTTC. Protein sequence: CSVEGLSYGYTF.

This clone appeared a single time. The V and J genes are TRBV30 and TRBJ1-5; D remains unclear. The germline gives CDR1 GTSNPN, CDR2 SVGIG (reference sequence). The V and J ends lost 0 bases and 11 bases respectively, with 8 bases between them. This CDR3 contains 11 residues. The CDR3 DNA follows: TGTGCCTGGAGTGTAGGTGGGGCCCAGCATTTT. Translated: CAWSVGGAQHF.

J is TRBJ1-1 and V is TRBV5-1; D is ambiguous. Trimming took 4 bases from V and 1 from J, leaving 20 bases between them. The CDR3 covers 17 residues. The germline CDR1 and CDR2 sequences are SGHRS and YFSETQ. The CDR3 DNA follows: TGCGCCAGCAGCCCTGCTGGGCCCCGCTCTGGGAACACTGAAGCTTTCTTT. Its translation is CASSPAGPRSGNTEAFF. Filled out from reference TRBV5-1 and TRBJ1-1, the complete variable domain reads KAGVTQTPRYLIKTRGQQVTLSCSPISGHRSVSWYQQTPGQGLQFLFEYFSETQRNKGNFPGRFSGRQFSNSRSEMNVSTLELGDSALYLCASSPAGPRSGNTEAFFGQGTRLTVV.

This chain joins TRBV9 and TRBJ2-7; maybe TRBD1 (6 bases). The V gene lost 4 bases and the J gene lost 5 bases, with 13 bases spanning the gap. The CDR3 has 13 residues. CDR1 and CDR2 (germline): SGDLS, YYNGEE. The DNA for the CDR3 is TGTGCCAGCAGCCTAACAGGGTTTCACGAGCAGTACTTC. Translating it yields CASSLTGFHEQYF.

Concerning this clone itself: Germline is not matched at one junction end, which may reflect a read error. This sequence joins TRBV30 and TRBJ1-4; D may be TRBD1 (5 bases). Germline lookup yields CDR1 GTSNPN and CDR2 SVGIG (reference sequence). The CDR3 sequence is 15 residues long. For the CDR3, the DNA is TGTGCCTGGAGTGTATTCGGGGCAACGAATGAAAAACTGTTTTTT. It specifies CAWSVFGATNEKLFF.

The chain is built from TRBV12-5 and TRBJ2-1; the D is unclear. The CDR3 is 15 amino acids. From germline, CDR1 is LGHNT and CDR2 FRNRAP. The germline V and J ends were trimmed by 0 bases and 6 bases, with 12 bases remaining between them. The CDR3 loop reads CASGLVLGFGNEQFF. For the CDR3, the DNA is TGTGCTAGTGGTTTGGTACTTGGCTTCGGCAATGAGCAGTTCTTC.

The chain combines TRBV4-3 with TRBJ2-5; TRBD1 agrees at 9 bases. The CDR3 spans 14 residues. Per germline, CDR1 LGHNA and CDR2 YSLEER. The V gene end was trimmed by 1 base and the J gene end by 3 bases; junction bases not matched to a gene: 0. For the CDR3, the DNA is TGCGCCAGCAGCCAAGGGACAGGGGAAGAGACCCAGTACTTC. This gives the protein CASSQGTGEETQYF.

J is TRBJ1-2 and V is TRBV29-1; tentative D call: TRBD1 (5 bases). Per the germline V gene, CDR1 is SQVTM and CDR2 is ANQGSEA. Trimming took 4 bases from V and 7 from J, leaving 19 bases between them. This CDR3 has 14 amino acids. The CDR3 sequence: CSVVKGTGEGGYTF. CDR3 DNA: TGCAGCGTTGTCAAAGGGACCGGGGAAGGTGGCTACACCTTC.

In nucleotides, the CDR3 is TGTGCCAGCAGCTTAATGCTGGGATCGGGGGAGACCCAGTACTTC. Its protein is CASSLMLGSGETQYF. The rearrangement links TRBV7-9 to TRBJ2-5; D perhaps matches TRBD2 (5 bases). CDR1 is SEHNR and CDR2 is FQNEAQ in the germline V gene (reference sequence). V lost 2 bases and J lost 5, with 15 bases in between. The CDR3 loop spans 15 amino acids.

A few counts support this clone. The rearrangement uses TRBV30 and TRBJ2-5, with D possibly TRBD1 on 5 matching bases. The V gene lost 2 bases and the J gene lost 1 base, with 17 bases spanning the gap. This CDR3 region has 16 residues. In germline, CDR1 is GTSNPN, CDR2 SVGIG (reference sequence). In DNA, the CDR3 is TGTGCCTGGAGTAGAGAGGACATAGCCCGCCAAGAGACCCAGTACTTC. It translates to CAWSREDIARQETQYF. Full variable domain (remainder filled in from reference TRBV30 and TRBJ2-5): SQTIHQWPATLVQPVGSPLSLECTVEGTSNPNLYWYRQAAGRGLQLLFYSVGIGQISSEVPQNLSASRPQDRQFILSSKKLLLSDSGFYLCAWSREDIARQETQYFGPGTRLLVL.